Reported below is one T cell receptor beta chain. Its target is unknown. This specimen belongs to a study of monozygotic twins with inflammatory bowel disease. This CDR3 region has 16 residues. Germline lookup yields CDR1 SGHNT and CDR2 YYREEE (reference sequence). Broader study findings: A single strong clonotype or signal linked to IBD was not supported.

TCRdb reprocessed the 5' RACE reads, with one entry per CDR3 protein and no DNA. Found here are about 450,000 distinct CDR3 sequences; the top ten clones hold 2% to 2.5%. The V gene is TRBV5-4, the J gene TRBJ1-6; TCRdb picks TRBD1, but there is no DNA to check that call. This clonotype was sampled from a human donor with ulcerative colitis or Crohn's disease, or a healthy co-twin of an affected twin (not recorded which). Sequencing input: blood. The CDR3 spells CASSLNKGQSNSPLHF.